The clone carrying this T cell receptor (beta chain) showed up just a few times. What it binds is unknown. This entry belongs to a study of CD8 T cells in ankylosing spondylitis. Study results and caveats: A TCR beta motif made of eight highly homologous variants seemed typical of ankylosing spondylitis blood.

The CDR3 is made up of 14 amino acids. The germline gives CDR1 SGHKS, CDR2 YYEKEE (reference sequence). V shed 4 bases, J shed 5 bases, and the junction held 3 bases outside the gene matches. TCRdb ran MiXCR on the 5' RACE reads and lists one entry per CDR3 protein. The repertoire has hundreds of thousands of distinct CDR3 sequences, about 18% of them found once; the top ten carry about two fifths. This TCR was sampled from a male donor with ankylosing spondylitis. What was sequenced was blood, either unsorted or a sorted T cell fraction (not recorded which). The V call is TRBV5-5, the J call TRBJ2-7; 13 nucleotides line up with TRBD2. Here the CDR3 reads CASSDGLAGDEQYF. CDR3 DNA: TGTGCCAGCAGCGACGGACTAGCGGGAGACGAGCAGTACTTC.